The clone carrying this T cell receptor beta chain was seen many times. The data originate from a study of T-cell reconstitution after alpha-beta-depleted transplantation in children. CDR3 size: 13 residues. Germline CDR1 and CDR2: ENHRY and SYGVKD. Trimming at V came to 8 bases and at J to 1 base, leaving 2 bases not matched to a gene. Unique molecular identifiers were incorporated when the TCRbeta library was constructed. TCRdb re-called the PCR reads through MiXCR, storing one row per CDR3 protein. Altogether 150,000 to 200,000 distinct CDR3 sequences are present, approximately 6.6% being singletons, with the ten largest covering approximately 2.9%.

The receptor was derived from a human donor who donated a stem cell graft to a child with Wiskott-Aldrich syndrome. The chain links TRBV10-3 to TRBJ2-3; TRBD2 matches at 8 bases. The starting material was PBMCs from the stem cell graft donor, obtained from the stem cell graft. CDR3 in amino acids: CAIVREGTDTQYF. In nucleotides, the CDR3 is TGTGCCATCGTGCGGGAGGGCACAGATACGCAGTATTTT.